Listed here are 27 T cell receptor beta chains from one sample, sequenced in a study of metastatic and nonmetastatic thyroid tumors. TCRdb reanalyzed the PCR reads with MiXCR. The table has tens of thousands of clones, more than 20% seen once. Among the patients, none had received any treatment before thyroid surgery. Sample: blood. These receptors originate from a female donor with papillary thyroid cancer or a benign thyroid nodule (not recorded which). Some clones in this sample may be carry-over from other donors' samples.

At least ten counts were recorded for this clone. This CDR3 reads CAIAGMGSVDTQYF. The CDR3 bases are TGTGCCATAGCGGGTATGGGGAGTGTAGATACGCAGTATTTT. The V gene is TRBV28, the J gene TRBJ2-3, with TRBD2 matching over 7 bases. The CDR3 is 14 amino acids. The V segment lost 10 bases and the J segment 5 bases; nucleotides outside the gene matches: 12. CDR1 MDHEN and CDR2 SYDVKM come from the germline V gene.

This clone was observed a handful of times. The rearrangement links TRBV6-5 to TRBJ1-6, with D maybe TRBD1 (5 bases). Trimming left V 0 bases short and J 8 bases short, with 11 bases between. The V gene's germline CDR1 is MNHEY and CDR2 SVGAGI. The CDR3 is 15 residues long. CDR3 sequence reads: CASSYSVRDYSPLHF. The DNA for the CDR3 is TGTGCCAGCAGTTACTCGGTCAGGGATTATTCACCCCTCCACTTT.

The sample holds many counts of this clone. V and J are TRBV9 and TRBJ1-4; D perhaps matches TRBD1 (6 bases). The germline V and J ends were trimmed by 5 bases and 5 bases, with 13 bases remaining between them. Germline V gene data show CDR1 as SGDLS and CDR2 as YYNGEE. This CDR3 is 14 amino acids long. CDR3 sequence reads: CASSPRGDNEKLFF. The CDR3 nucleotides read TGTGCCAGCAGTCCGAGGGGGGACAATGAAAAACTGTTTTTT. The entire variable domain, with the rest obtained from reference TRBV9 and TRBJ1-4, is as follows: DSGVTQTPKHLITATGQRVTLRCSPRSGDLSVYWYQQSLDQGLQFLIQYYNGEERAKGNILERFSAQQFPDLHSELNLSSLELGDSALYFCASSPRGDNEKLFFGSGTQLSVL.

This clone was counted at least ten times. The rearrangement uses TRBV10-2 and TRBJ1-1; 7 nucleotides align to TRBD1. Germline V gene data show CDR1 as WSHSY and CDR2 as SAAADI. CDR3 length: 12 residues. V trimming: 6 bases; J trimming: 9 bases; junction bases outside the gene matches: 7. The CDR3 loop is CASRQQGNQAFF. CDR3 DNA sequence: TGCGCCAGCAGACAACAGGGGAATCAAGCTTTCTTT.

The chain carries TRBV5-1 and TRBJ2-3; D not certain. The CDR3 is 16 residues long. Trimming left V 0 bases short and J 0 bases short, with 11 bases between. CDR1 and CDR2 (germline): SGHRS, YFSETQ. This CDR3 reads CASSLGRIPSTDTQYF. In nucleotides, the CDR3 is TGCGCCAGCAGCTTGGGTCGTATTCCTAGCACAGATACGCAGTATTTT.

In its sample, this clone is medium-sized. This chain uses TRBV6-2 or TRBV6-3 with TRBJ2-7, with TRBD2 identical over 10 bases. Germline loops: CDR1 MNHEY, CDR2 SVGEGT. CDR3 length equals 14 residues. J lost 3 bases, V lost 6 bases, and 5 bases had no gene match. CDR3 loop: CASRLAGAYYEQYF. The CDR3 bases are TGTGCCAGCAGGCTAGCGGGGGCCTACTACGAGCAGTACTTC.

The table lists this clone with many counts. At one end the junction does not follow the germline gene, possibly because of a read error. This chain joins TRBV6-4 and TRBJ2-3; the D gene is possibly TRBD1 (5 bases). The germline CDR1 and CDR2 sequences are MRHNA and SNTAGT. CDR3 length equals 16 residues. The CDR3 DNA sequence: TGTGCCGGCAGTGAACAGCCAGGGTCTAGCACAGATACGCAGTATTTT. Its translation: CAGSEQPGSSTDTQYF.

Within the sample, this clone is medium-sized. This rearrangement joins TRBV6-2 or TRBV6-3 to TRBJ2-2; TRBD2 matches 7 bases. Trimming took 4 bases from V and 7 from J; bases not matched to a gene: 3. Germline values: CDR1 MNHEY, CDR2 SVGEGT. The CDR3 is 13 residues long. This chain's CDR3 is CASSSSGGGELFF. The CDR3 nucleotides read TGTGCCAGCAGTTCCTCGGGAGGCGGGGAGCTGTTTTTT.

This clone was seen at least ten times. This chain connects TRBV3-1 to TRBJ2-5; 10 bases match TRBD2. V lost 6 bases, J lost 2 bases, and 6 bases stayed unmatched. The CDR3 extends over 15 amino acids. Germline loops: CDR1 LGHDT, CDR2 YNNKEL (reference sequence). The CDR3 bases are TGTGCCAGCAGGGAACTAGCGGGGCTACAAGAGACCCAGTACTTC. This codes for CASRELAGLQETQYF.

In this sample, this clone turned up a few times. The junction differs from germline at one of its ends, possibly a read error. This chain uses TRBV28 with TRBJ2-6, with TRBD1 as a possible D gene (5 bases). Germline values: CDR1 MDHEN, CDR2 SYDVKM. The CDR3 covers 16 residues. CDR3 protein: CASREGVGSGANVLTF. CDR3 nucleotides: TGTGCAAGCAGAGAAGGGGTTGGCTCTGGGGCCAACGTCCTGACTTTC.

The chain is built from TRBV24-1 and TRBJ2-1, with D hard to call. Per the germline V gene, CDR1 is KGHDR and CDR2 is SFDVKD. Trimming removed 4 bases at V and 2 bases at J, with 23 bases between. The CDR3 covers 19 residues. The CDR3 DNA sequence: TGTGCCACCAGTGAGCCGTACTATCTGCGAGCCACACCCTACAATGAGCAGTTCTTC. This encodes CATSEPYYLRATPYNEQFF.

At least ten counts were recorded for this clone. This sequence joins TRBV29-1 and TRBJ1-1, with D possibly matching TRBD1 (6 bases). Trimming took 7 bases from V and 12 from J, leaving 15 bases between them. Germline lookup yields CDR1 SQVTM and CDR2 ANQGSEA. The CDR3 totals 10 residues. CDR3 sequence: CSGDQDSPFF. CDR3 bases: TGCAGCGGTGACCAGGACAGCCCTTTCTTT.

Sample share makes this clone medium-sized. The chain links TRBV6-2 or TRBV6-3 to TRBJ2-7; 7 nucleotides agree with TRBD1. With V trimmed by 7 bases and J by 1 base, 7 bases remained unmatched. CDR3 length: 14 amino acids. CDR1 and CDR2 from the germline V gene are MNHEY and SVGEGT. CDR3 loop: CASIGAGGSYEQYF. The CDR3, as DNA: TGTGCCAGCATAGGGGCAGGGGGATCCTACGAGCAGTACTTC.

This clone counts as medium-sized. This chain connects TRBV10-3 to TRBJ2-7; D might be TRBD2 (6 bases). CDR3 length: 13 residues. Germline lookup yields CDR1 ENHRY and CDR2 SYGVKD. Between the trimmed V and J ends, which lost 4 bases and 0 bases, there was a span of 7 bases. Here the CDR3 DNA reads TGTGCCATCAGTGGGGACTTCTCCTACGAGCAGTACTTC. The encoded protein is CAISGDFSYEQYF.

This clone showed up just a few times. A much larger clone is a single base away; this may be a read error. The chain recombines TRBV9 with TRBJ2-5, with D possibly TRBD1 on 5 matching bases. Trimming took 4 bases from V and 5 from J, leaving 27 bases between them. Germline V CDR1 and CDR2: SGDLS, YYNGEE. This CDR3 is 18 amino acids long. Here the CDR3 DNA reads TGTGCCAGCAGCCTAAGAGGTTGGGGCGGCAGCCTGAGGGAGACCCAGTACTTC. It is translated as CASSLRGWGGSLRETQYF.

In its sample, this clone was seen many times. V and J are TRBV2 and TRBJ2-1, with 11 bases aligning to TRBD1. Germline V gene lookup returns CDR1 SNHLY and CDR2 FYNNEI. The CDR3 length is 15 residues. Trimming at V came to 1 base and at J to 13 bases, leaving 9 bases not matched to a gene. DNA for the CDR3: TGTGCCAGCAGTGAAGATCGGGGGGGACAGGGGGACCAGTTCTTC. It yields the protein CASSEDRGGQGDQFF.

Ten or more counts support this clone. This chain connects TRBV4-3 to TRBJ1-1; D gene uncertain. V was trimmed by 1 base and J by 1 base, leaving 7 bases between them. Per the germline V gene, CDR1 is LGHNA and CDR2 is YSLEER. CDR3 length: 14 residues. The CDR3: CASSQGSGNTEAFF. CDR3 DNA sequence: TGCGCCAGCAGCCAAGGCTCAGGGAACACTGAAGCTTTCTTT.

As concerns this clone: Given the absence of the conserved phenylalanine or tryptophan at the CDR3 end, a read error is likely. This rearrangement joins TRBV6-2 or TRBV6-3 to TRBJ1-1; D gene uncertain. The CDR3 consists of 13 residues. Per germline, CDR1 MNHEY and CDR2 SVGEGT. The CDR3 protein is CGSSYSPNTEAFV. In nucleotides, the CDR3 is TGTGGCAGCAGCTACTCACCGAACACTGAAGCTTTCGTT.

This clone was seen many times. This chain connects TRBV19 to TRBJ2-2, with a possible D match to TRBD2 (6 bases). Germline-derived CDR1 and CDR2 are LNHDA and SQIVND (reference sequence). There are 15 residues in the CDR3. The V end was cut by 9 bases, the J end by 5 bases, with 19 bases between. The CDR3 loop reads CASTREYRGTGELFF. CDR3 sequence (DNA): TGTGCCAGCACCCGGGAGTACCGGGGGACCGGGGAGCTGTTTTTT. The variable domain in full, completed from reference TRBV19 and TRBJ2-2, reads DGGITQSPKYLFRKEGQNVTLSCEQNLNHDAMYWYRQDPGQGLRLIYYSQIVNDFQKGDIAEGYSVSREKKESFPLTVTSAQKNPTAFYLCASTREYRGTGELFFGEGSRLTVL.

On this clone: The CDR3 carries no conserved terminal phenylalanine or tryptophan, so it likely arises from a read error. The chain carries TRBV6-1 and TRBJ2-7; D remains ambiguous. This CDR3 spans 12 amino acids. The ends were cut back, 6 bases at V and 4 bases at J, with 10 bases in the middle. The germline CDR1 and CDR2 sequences are MNHNS and SASEGT. The CDR3 region is CASSDIHYEQYL. CDR3 bases: TGTGCCAGCAGCGACATTCATTACGAGCAGTACTTG.

This clone was recorded many times. The same CDR3 can be traced to other DNA sequences in this sample. V gene TRBV20-1 combines with J gene TRBJ2-2; TRBD2 agrees at 10 bases. The junction had 9 bases not matched to a gene; V was cut back by 6 bases and J by 2 bases. The germline V gene encodes CDR1 DFQATT and CDR2 SNEGSKA (reference sequence). The CDR3 spans 16 residues. The CDR3 spells CSAPEGTSDNTGELFF. The DNA of the CDR3 is TGCAGTGCCCCGGAAGGGACTAGCGATAACACCGGGGAGCTGTTTTTT.

This clone has at least ten counts. The chain couples TRBV20-1 to TRBJ2-7; a possible D gene is TRBD1 (5 bases). The V end lost 2 bases, the J end lost 3 bases, and 5 bases lay between the germline ends. The CDR3 has 11 residues. The germline gives CDR1 DFQATT, CDR2 SNEGSKA (reference sequence). The CDR3 DNA sequence: TGCAGTGCTAGAAGGGGCTACGAGCAGTACTTC. Its translation: CSARRGYEQYF.

This clone is deemed medium-sized. CDR3 sequence (DNA): TGCAGTGCCATGCGCCGGGACAGGGTCGGTTGGGAGCAGTACTTC. This translates into CSAMRRDRVGWEQYF. The rearrangement joins TRBV20-1 to TRBJ2-7, with 9 bases fitting TRBD1. With 6 bases clipped from V and 7 bases from J, the junction kept 16 bases outside the gene matches. Germline CDR1 reads DFQATT; CDR2 reads SNEGSKA (reference sequence). The CDR3 consists of 15 residues.

This clone has a count of ten or more. A much larger clone lies one base from this, so it may be a read error. Other DNA sequences in the same sample also yield this CDR3. The genes are TRBV2 and TRBJ2-5, with 8 positions matching TRBD1. The germline CDR1 and CDR2 sequences are SNHLY and FYNNEI. The trim removed 3 bases at V and 6 bases at J, leaving 3 bases unmatched. CDR3 length equals 13 residues. CDR3 loop: CASSEDRAQTQYF. Here the CDR3 DNA reads TGTGCCAGCAGTGAGGACAGGGCCCAGACCCAGTACTTC.

By share, this clone counts as medium-sized. The V and J genes are TRBV28 and TRBJ2-1; perhaps TRBD2 as D (6 bases). The CDR3 totals 14 residues. Germline V CDR1 and CDR2: MDHEN, SYDVKM. V was trimmed by 6 bases and J by 5 bases, leaving 14 bases between them. The CDR3 reads CASSGGGPNNEQFF. CDR3 bases: TGTGCCAGCAGCGGGGGTGGCCCAAACAATGAGCAGTTCTTC.

This clone came up many times. The CDR3 DNA is TGTGCCAGCACCATCCGAGTCGACACCGGGGAGCTGTTTTTT. Translation: CASTIRVDTGELFF. This chain connects TRBV27 to TRBJ2-2; no definite D call. CDR1 is MNHEY and CDR2 is SMNVEV in the germline V gene (reference sequence). V was trimmed by 7 bases and J by 3 bases, leaving 12 bases between them. The CDR3 sequence is 14 residues long.

This clone occurred many times. Lacking the conserved final phenylalanine or tryptophan, this CDR3 likely reflects a read error. The rearrangement joins TRBV28 to TRBJ2-1; 9 nucleotides align to TRBD2. Germline V gene lookup returns CDR1 MDHEN and CDR2 SYDVKM. The CDR3 covers 12 residues. In nucleotides, the CDR3 is TGTGCCGGCAGGACTAGCGACAATGAGCAGTTCCTC. It is translated as CAGRTSDNEQFL.